The clone carrying this T cell receptor beta chain was counted ten times or more. Time point: newly diagnosed GD, antithyroid drugs for less than 3 months. Construction of the TCR library relied on RNA isolated from PBMCs. The data derive from a study of regulatory T cells in long-lasting Graves disease. Researchers made TCR beta libraries by using iRepertoire HTBI primers and running Arm-PCR on CDR3 regions. TCRdb called the multiplex PCR reads again in MiXCR, with one record for every CDR3 protein. Of 400,000 to 500,000 distinct CDR3 sequences in the sample, less than 15% are singletons; the top ten hold about 15%. Deletions cut 5 bases from V and 2 bases from J, with 12 bases between. Germline assignment: CDR1 SNHLY and CDR2 FYNNEI. This CDR3 has 14 amino acids. The same data also went into a second study, on T cells in Graves' hyperthyroidism and ophthalmopathy.

Material: peripheral blood mononuclear cells (PBMCs), obtained at new diagnosis, from a patient treated with antithyroid drugs. The V call is TRBV2, the J call TRBJ1-1, with D perhaps matching TRBD1 (5 bases). This clonotype was sampled from a woman aged 45 to 65 with Graves disease. This chain's CDR3 is CASSNQGFNTEAFF. The CDR3 nucleotides read TGTGCCAGCAGTAACCAGGGTTTCAACACTGAAGCTTTCTTT.